Below are 8 T cell receptor beta chains sequenced from a single sample in a study of response to subunit inactivated influenza vaccine. TCRdb processed the RT-PCR reads anew with MiXCR; each CDR3 protein has one entry. This table holds about 650,000 distinct CDR3 sequences, around 16% found once. The specimen was PBMCs from blood, collected 12 days after vaccination. Receptor source: a man aged 50 or older who received an inactivated influenza vaccine.

The CDR3 region has the DNA TGTGCCAGCTCACCACCTAATAGTGGCGCAGGATACGAGCAGTACTTC. It specifies CASSPPNSGAGYEQYF. V gene TRBV18 combines with J gene TRBJ2-7, with no clear D. With 0 bases removed from V and 4 bases from J, the gap between germline ends came to 16 bases. The CDR3 consists of 16 residues. Germline-derived CDR1 and CDR2 are KGHSH and LQKENI.

This clonotype was counted a few times. A much larger clone is a single base away; this may be a read error. This chain links TRBV7-3 with TRBJ1-1; unclear D gene. Germline V gene sequence: CDR1 SGHTA, CDR2 FQGTGA. V gave up 2 bases and J gave up 2 bases, with 6 bases separating them. CDR3 length: 13 amino acids. In DNA form, the CDR3 reads TGTGCCAGCAGCTTAGAGAGTAACACTGAAGCTTTCTTT. Its protein is CASSLESNTEAFF.

Here the CDR3 reads CASSYSTGSTEAFF. The CDR3 coding sequence is TGTGCCAGCAGTTACTCCACAGGGAGCACTGAAGCTTTCTTT. This rearrangement joins TRBV6-2 or TRBV6-3 to TRBJ1-1; D perhaps matches TRBD1 (6 bases). CDR3 size: 14 residues. Trimming cost V 0 bases and J 4 bases, with 9 bases left between them. Germline V gene sequence: CDR1 MNHEY, CDR2 SVGEGT.

This clonotype was seen a handful of times. A clone one base away is much larger, so this may be a read error. This chain's CDR3 is CASKRETYEQHF. CDR3 DNA: TGTGCCAGCAAAAGAGAGACCTACGAGCAGCACTTC. The rearrangement links TRBV2 to TRBJ2-7; D gene unclear. Germline CDR1 SNHLY, CDR2 FYNNEI. The CDR3 is 12 residues long.

The chain links TRBV9 to TRBJ2-7; D is uncertain. Germline loops: CDR1 SGDLS, CDR2 YYNGEE. V dropped 5 bases and J dropped 5 bases, with 14 bases sitting between them. This CDR3 is built from 13 residues. CDR3 region: CASSPDLINEQYF. The CDR3 coding sequence is TGTGCCAGCAGTCCGGACCTAATAAACGAGCAGTACTTC.

V usage is TRBV6-5 and J usage is TRBJ2-7; D is undetermined. The germline V gene encodes CDR1 MNHEY and CDR2 SVGAGI. The CDR3 is made up of 14 amino acids. V lost 2 bases and J 2 bases, leaving 10 bases between the germline ends. CDR3 bases: TGTGCCAGCAGTTACCTGAGCAACACCTACGAGCAGTACTTC. Its translation: CASSYLSNTYEQYF.

There are a few counts of this clonotype. The chain carries TRBV28 and TRBJ1-2, with D perhaps matching TRBD1 (6 bases). Germline values: CDR1 MDHEN, CDR2 SYDVKM. V was shortened by 5 bases and J by 7 bases, with 14 bases between the two germline ends. The CDR3 covers 13 residues. The CDR3 sequence: CASSLPGAAGYTF. In DNA, the CDR3 is TGTGCCAGCAGTCTCCCAGGGGCGGCTGGCTACACCTTC.

The chain links TRBV11-2 to TRBJ2-1; perhaps TRBD1 as D (6 bases). The germline gives CDR1 SGHAT, CDR2 FQNNGV. The CDR3 extends over 15 amino acids. Trimming left V 2 bases short and J 8 bases short, with 16 bases between. The CDR3 reads CASSLNRATPDEQFF. CDR3 bases: TGTGCCAGCAGCTTAAACAGGGCAACTCCCGATGAGCAGTTCTTC.